This record covers a single TCR beta chain. It lacks a known antigen. No base quality values were provided; no much bigger clone lies one nucleotide off. TCRbeta CDR3 regions were amplified from genomic DNA using the immunoSEQ Assay, a bias-controlled multiplex PCR. From the authors' description of their analysis: The number of nucleated cells in each sample was estimated from the amplification of reference gene primers within the assay. Sequence reads were collapsed and filtered to measure the absolute abundance of every unique TCRbeta CDR3 rearrangement. For each sample, productive Simpson clonality was calculated as the square root of Simpson's diversity index over productive rearrangements. The table comes from immuneACCESS by way of TCRdb, which keeps in-frame sequences with V and J called. Part of the clones is missing from these tables; in studies checked, under half for an unresolved V gene and the rest for unknown reasons. Clone size and the V and J calls come from that table; the DNA yielded D and trimming. The sample table shows hundreds of thousands of clones, and 70% to 90% are seen once. The top ten clones comprise approximately 4.1% of the sample.

The CDR3, cysteine through phenylalanine, is 15 amino acids long. Only CDR3 DNA remains: 45 bases, in frame from the first base. The germline V and J ends show losses of 1 base and 6 bases respectively, and no gene match explains 5 bases of the junction. CDR1 and CDR2 were assigned from the germline V gene as MGHRA and YSYEKL. The sample belongs to a study of blood T cell repertoires in COVID-19 (dated by TCRdb to about 2020). Regarding the study in general: The collaborator samples originated in the United States, Italy and Spain and spanned the acute and convalescent phases of COVID-19. The material from the prospective study consisted of cDNA or gDNA derived from T cells, B-cell-depleted T cells, or PBMCs. The dataset comprised deeply sampled blood TCRbeta repertoires from subjects exposed to, actively infected with, or recovered from COVID-19. A freely available public database, intended as a resource for researchers studying the immune response to SARS-CoV-2, is where the repertoires were released. Samples were obtained from the ongoing ImmuneRACE study (first 160 participants) and from approximately 1,200 subjects provided by 6 global collaborators. A de-identified subject ID, COVID-19 status, age in years and sex were almost always included in the sample metadata. Where available, HLA class I and class II types were obtained from metadata supplied by the sample provider rather than from assay-based typing. The study at large found these results: How much clinical and demographic metadata was included differed by source and by participant, and the metadata was provided uncurated.

Whole blood was collected in K2EDTA tubes by collaborating institutions according to the institutions' own protocols. For TCRbeta analysis, collaborator samples were shipped as frozen whole blood, as isolated PBMCs, or as DNA extracted from either sample type. This receptor chain uses TRBV4-1 and TRBJ2-1, with 8 central nucleotides matching TRBD1. This TCR was recovered from a woman aged 50 to 60 with active or convalescent COVID-19. Sequenced input: peripheral blood. The bases are TGCGCCAGCAGCCAAGGGGGACAGGCCCGCAATGAGCAGTTCTTC. Translated, it reads CASSQGGQARNEQFF.